This TCR beta chain was found in a study of metastatic and nonmetastatic thyroid tumors. Study details: Repertoires were compared across blood and tumor or nodule tissue from malignant and benign thyroid patients.

The CDR3 loop spans 13 amino acids. V was cut by 1 base and J by 7 bases, with 7 bases left in between. Germline CDR1 reads MNHNS; CDR2 reads SASEGT. In its sample, this clone was seen many times. What it binds is unknown. Other DNA sequences in the sample encode the same CDR3. Points from the study as a whole: Significantly higher TCR beta diversity was reportedly seen in malignant thyroid tumors than benign nodules, in blood and tumor.

In the authors' workflow: Using the CDR3 differences seen across clinicopathological groups, the authors built a distant-metastasis classifier for papillary thyroid cancer, which was meant to discriminate distant-metastatic patients. TCRdb re-called the PCR reads with MiXCR. TCRdb, not the original authors, processed these V and J calls. This sample yields roughly 2,000 clones, of which around 42% are seen a single time; 99% belongs to the top ten. Not a single patient had been given any form of treatment at any point before undergoing thyroid surgery. This receptor was identified in a female donor with papillary thyroid cancer or a benign thyroid nodule (not recorded which). Some clones in this sample may be carry-over from other donors' samples. Sequencing was done on a sample of adjacent normal tissue. V gene TRBV6-1 combines with J gene TRBJ1-4; D gene uncertain. The DNA of the CDR3 is TGTGCCAGCAGTGAAGAGGGCTTTGAAAAACTGTTTTTT. It is translated as CASSEEGFEKLFF.